The source of this T cell receptor beta chain is a study of beta chain features in type 1 diabetes. All of the isolated RNA was reverse transcribed, so expressed TCRB transcripts were sequenced. Naive, central memory and regulatory T cell samples averaged about 3.57 million reads. Measured with immunoSEQ multiplex PCR; TCRdb has only the in-frame clones, and not every one. The table includes 120,000 to 150,000 clones, less than 15% detected once. The ends lost 5 bases at V and 3 bases at J; junction bases unmatched: 8. CDR1 is MGHDK, CDR2 SYGVNS, per germline. There are 15 residues in the CDR3. Study-level results: Within each of all four CD4+ subsets, Type 1 diabetes patients had TCRB CDR3s that were moderately but significantly shorter.

This clone was counted a few times. The antigen is unknown. This chain joins TRBV25-1 and TRBJ2-5; 8 bases are a match to TRBD1. Material: central memory CD4+ T cells from blood. This sequence originates from a man aged 18 to 30 with type 1 diabetes. CDR3 sequence reads: CASSKVGQGKETQYF. The CDR3 region has the DNA TGTGCCAGCAGTAAAGTCGGACAGGGAAAAGAGACCCAGTACTTC.